This passage covers 9 T cell receptor beta chains from one sample sequenced in a study of T cell responses to AZD1222 COVID-19 vaccine. Measured with immunoSEQ multiplex PCR; TCRdb has only the in-frame clones, and not every one. This sample has approximately 49,000 clones, with approximately 79% found just once. The source was peripheral blood, collected on day 0 of MenACWY control vaccination. These receptors were taken from an adult in good health.

V is TRBV28 and J is TRBJ1-1; D call uncertain. CDR3 size: 12 residues. Germline CDR1 reads MDHEN; CDR2 reads SYDVKM. V dropped 2 bases and J dropped 2 bases, with 3 bases sitting between them. The CDR3 coding sequence is TGTGCCAGCAGTTTACTCAACACTGAAGCTTTCTTT. Translating gives CASSLLNTEAFF.

V usage is TRBV19 and J usage is TRBJ1-4, with 10 bases that match TRBD1. The ends lost 1 base at V and 7 bases at J; junction bases unmatched: 3. The CDR3 sequence is 15 residues long. Germline-derived CDR1 and CDR2 are LNHDA and SQIVND (reference sequence). The CDR3 loop is CASSIGGQGSEKLFF. CDR3 nucleotides: TGTGCCAGTAGTATAGGGGGACAGGGGAGTGAAAAACTGTTTTTT.

The J gene is TRBJ2-2, the V gene TRBV30; D may be TRBD2 (6 bases). Germline V gene sequence: CDR1 GTSNPN, CDR2 SVGIG (reference sequence). CDR3 length: 14 residues. V lost 1 base and J lost 2, with 8 bases in between. CDR3 coding DNA: TGTGCCTGGAGTGGGGGGACTAACACCGGGGAGCTGTTTTTT. Translating it yields CAWSGGTNTGELFF.

The chain employs TRBV18 and TRBJ1-3; weak D call: TRBD1 (6 bases). Germline lookup yields CDR1 KGHSH and CDR2 LQKENI. CDR3 length equals 18 residues. V was pared by 3 bases and J by 0 bases, with 18 bases between. The CDR3 coding sequence is TGTGCCAGCTCACCCCGGACAGCCTCTCTCTCCTCTGGAAACACCATATATTTT. Translating gives CASSPRTASLSSGNTIYF.

The chain recombines TRBV6-1 with TRBJ1-5; D call uncertain. The CDR3 is 19 residues long. Germline values: CDR1 MNHNS, CDR2 SASEGT. Deletions cut 0 bases from V and 5 bases from J, with 23 bases between. The CDR3 region is CASSEAKIGSTLRDQPQHF. DNA for the CDR3: TGTGCCAGCAGTGAAGCTAAGATAGGGAGTACCCTTAGAGATCAGCCCCAGCATTTT.

This chain connects TRBV5-1 to TRBJ1-4; 10 nucleotides line up with TRBD1. CDR1 is SGHRS, CDR2 YFSETQ, per germline. Trimming at V came to 5 bases and at J to 8 bases, leaving 9 bases not matched to a gene. CDR3 length: 15 residues. The CDR3 DNA follows: TGCGCCAGCAGGCCGACAGGGGGCTTGAGGGAAAAACTGTTTTTT. This sequence encodes CASRPTGGLREKLFF.

The chain links TRBV19 to TRBJ2-7; 9 nucleotides match TRBD1. This CDR3 spans 15 amino acids. V shed 6 bases and J 1 base; nucleotides not matched to a gene: 7. CDR1 LNHDA and CDR2 SQIVND come from the germline V gene (reference sequence). The CDR3 nucleotides read TGTGCCAGTAGGGGACAGGGTAAGAAATCCTACGAGCAGTACTTC. Protein: CASRGQGKKSYEQYF. The whole variable domain, filled in from reference TRBV19 and TRBJ2-7, reads DGGITQSPKYLFRKEGQNVTLSCEQNLNHDAMYWYRQDPGQGLRLIYYSQIVNDFQKGDIAEGYSVSREKKESFPLTVTSAQKNPTAFYLCASRGQGKKSYEQYFGPGTRLTVT.

The gene calls are TRBV6-5 and TRBJ2-2; D ambiguous. The V and J ends lost 4 bases and 2 bases respectively, with 14 bases between them. The CDR3 contains 16 residues. Germline loops: CDR1 MNHEY, CDR2 SVGAGI. The CDR3 coding sequence is TGTGCCAGCAGTTTGGACCCTCTCCTTAACACCGGGGAGCTGTTTTTT. Protein sequence: CASSLDPLLNTGELFF.

The chain employs TRBV10-1 and TRBJ1-1; a possible D gene is TRBD1 (5 bases). V lost 8 bases and J lost 4, with 17 bases in between. In germline, CDR1 is WNHNN, CDR2 SYGVQD (reference sequence). The CDR3 is 14 amino acids. As DNA, the CDR3 is TGCGCCAGCTCAGGGTTGGGCTCGGGCACTGAAGCTTTCTTT. This codes for CASSGLGSGTEAFF.